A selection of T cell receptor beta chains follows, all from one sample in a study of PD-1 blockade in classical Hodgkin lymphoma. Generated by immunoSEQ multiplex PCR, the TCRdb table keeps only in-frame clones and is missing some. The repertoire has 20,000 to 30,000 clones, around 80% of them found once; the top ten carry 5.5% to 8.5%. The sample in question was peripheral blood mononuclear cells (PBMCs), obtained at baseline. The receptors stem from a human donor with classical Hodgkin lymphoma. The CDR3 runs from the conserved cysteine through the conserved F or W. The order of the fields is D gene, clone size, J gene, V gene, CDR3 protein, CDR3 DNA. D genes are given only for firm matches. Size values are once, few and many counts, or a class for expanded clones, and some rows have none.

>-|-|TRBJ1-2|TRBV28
CASRPYDYGYTF
TGTGCCAGCAGACCATACGACTATGGCTACACCTTC
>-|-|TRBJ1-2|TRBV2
CASSALREVDGYTF
TGTGCCAGCAGTGCCTTAAGGGAGGTTGATGGCTACACCTTC
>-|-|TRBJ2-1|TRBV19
CASSTGRYNEQFF
TGTGCCAGTAGTACCGGACGGTACAATGAGCAGTTCTTC
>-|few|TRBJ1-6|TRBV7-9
CASSFMGPNNSPLHF
TGTGCCAGCAGCTTCATGGGACCGAATAATTCACCCCTCCACTTT
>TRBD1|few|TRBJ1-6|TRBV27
CASSRGTGPLHF
TGTGCCAGCAGTCGCGGGACAGGTCCCCTCCACTTT
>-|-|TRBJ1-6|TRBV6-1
CASSELTGIETYNSPLHF
TGTGCCAGCAGTGAACTTACAGGGATCGAGACCTATAATTCACCCCTCCACTTT
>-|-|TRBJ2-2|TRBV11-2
CASSLTGWFGELFF
TGTGCCAGCAGCTTAACGGGCTGGTTCGGGGAGCTGTTTTTT
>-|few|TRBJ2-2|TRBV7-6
CASSPQDTGELFF
TGTGCCAGCAGCCCCCAGGACACCGGGGAGCTGTTTTTT
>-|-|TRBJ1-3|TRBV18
CASSPLIISGNTIYF
TGTGCCAGCTCACCCCTCATCATCTCTGGAAACACCATATATTTT
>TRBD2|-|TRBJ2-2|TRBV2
CASSGASGVTGELFF
TGTGCCAGCAGTGGGGCTAGCGGGGTCACCGGGGAGCTGTTTTTT
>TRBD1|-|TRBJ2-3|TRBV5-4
CASSPLTGNTDTQYF
TGTGCCAGCAGCCCCTTGACAGGGAACACAGATACGCAGTATTTT
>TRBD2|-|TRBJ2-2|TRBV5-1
CASSLEARGSNTGELFF
TGCGCCAGCAGCTTGGAGGCGCGGGGGTCGAACACCGGGGAGCTGTTTTTT
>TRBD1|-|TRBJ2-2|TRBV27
CASSAGGYTGELFF
TGTGCCAGCAGTGCAGGGGGCTACACCGGGGAGCTGTTTTTT
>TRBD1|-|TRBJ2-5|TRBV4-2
CASSRQGEETQYF
TGTGCCAGCAGCCGACAGGGGGAAGAGACCCAGTACTTC
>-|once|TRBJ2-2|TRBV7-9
CASRQQKKNTGELFF
TGTGCCAGCAGACAACAGAAAAAGAACACCGGGGAGCTGTTTTTT
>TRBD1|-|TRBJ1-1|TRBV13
CASSPDRGQNTEAFF
TGTGCCAGCAGCCCGGACAGGGGCCAGAACACTGAAGCTTTCTTT
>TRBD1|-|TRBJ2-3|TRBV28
CASSSTGVQDTQYF
TGTGCCAGCAGTTCGACAGGGGTTCAAGATACGCAGTATTTT
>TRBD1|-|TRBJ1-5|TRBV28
CATLTGDQPQHF
TGTGCCACTCTGACAGGGGATCAGCCCCAGCATTTT
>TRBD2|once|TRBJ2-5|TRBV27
CASSLSGTSWETQYF
TGTGCCAGCAGTTTATCAGGGACTAGCTGGGAGACCCAGTACTTC
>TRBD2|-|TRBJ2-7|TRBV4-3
CASSQGLAGDYEQYF
TGCGCCAGCAGCCAAGGACTAGCGGGAGACTACGAGCAGTACTTC
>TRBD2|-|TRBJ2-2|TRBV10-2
CASIGTRPSGELFF
TGCGCCAGCATCGGGACTAGACCATCCGGGGAGCTGTTTTTT
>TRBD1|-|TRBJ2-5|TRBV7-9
CASSDGTGTKETQYF
TGTGCCAGCAGCGATGGGACAGGGACGAAAGAGACCCAGTACTTC
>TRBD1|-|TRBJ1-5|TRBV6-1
CASSNRGGQPQHF
TGTGCCAGCAGTAACAGGGGCGGTCAGCCCCAGCATTTT
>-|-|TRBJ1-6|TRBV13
CASSLGGEVFNSPLHF
TGTGCCAGCAGCTTGGGGGGGGAGGTGTTTAATTCACCCCTCCACTTT
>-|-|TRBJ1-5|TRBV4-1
CASSQVRNQPQHF
TGCGCCAGCAGCCAAGTCAGAAATCAGCCCCAGCATTTT
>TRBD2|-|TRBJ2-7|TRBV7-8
CASSRVAGAAYEQYF
TGTGCCAGCAGTCGGGTAGCGGGGGCCGCCTACGAGCAGTACTTC
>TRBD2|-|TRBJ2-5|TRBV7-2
CASSIAGGIVRETQYF
TGTGCCAGCAGCATAGCGGGGGGGATTGTAAGGGAGACCCAGTACTTC
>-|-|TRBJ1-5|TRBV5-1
CASSLHPFPSNQPQHF
TGCGCCAGCAGCTTGCATCCGTTCCCCAGCAATCAGCCCCAGCATTTT
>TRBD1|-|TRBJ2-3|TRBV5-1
CASSGQGTDTQYF
TGCGCCAGCAGCGGACAGGGGACAGATACGCAGTATTTT
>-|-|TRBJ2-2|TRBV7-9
CASSLDAGSGELFF
TGTGCCAGCAGCTTAGATGCTGGTTCCGGGGAGCTGTTTTTT
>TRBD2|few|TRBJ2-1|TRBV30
CAWGLAPYNEQFF
TGTGCCTGGGGACTAGCGCCCTACAATGAGCAGTTCTTC
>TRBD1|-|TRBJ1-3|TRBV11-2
CASSATGEPGNTIYF
TGTGCCAGCAGCGCTACAGGGGAACCAGGAAACACCATATATTTT
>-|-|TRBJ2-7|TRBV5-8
CAGSLIHEQYF
TGTGCCGGCAGCTTGATACACGAGCAGTACTTC
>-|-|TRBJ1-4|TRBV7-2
CASSLVQAINEKLFF
TGTGCCAGCAGCTTAGTGCAGGCGATTAATGAAAAACTGTTTTTT
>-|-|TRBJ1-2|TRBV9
CASSGSYTF
TGTGCCAGCAGCGGGAGCTACACCTTC
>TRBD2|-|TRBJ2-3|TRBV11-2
CASSLESSGVGADTQYF
TGTGCCAGCAGCTTAGAGAGTAGCGGGGTTGGGGCAGATACGCAGTATTTT
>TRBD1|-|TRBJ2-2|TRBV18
CASSRGTGNTGELFF
TGTGCCAGCTCGAGAGGGACAGGGAACACCGGGGAGCTGTTTTTT
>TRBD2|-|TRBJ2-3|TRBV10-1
CASSVGSGGRDTQYF
TGCGCCAGCAGTGTGGGTAGCGGGGGGCGAGATACGCAGTATTTT
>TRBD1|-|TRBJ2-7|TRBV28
CASSWGTGSYEQYF
TGTGCCAGCAGTTGGGGGACAGGGTCCTACGAGCAGTACTTC
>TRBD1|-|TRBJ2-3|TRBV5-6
CASSEGPNRGDTQYF
TGTGCCAGCAGCGAGGGGCCTAACAGGGGTGATACGCAGTATTTT
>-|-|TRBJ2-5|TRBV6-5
CASSYFEQQETQYF
TGTGCCAGCAGTTACTTTGAACAACAAGAGACCCAGTACTTC
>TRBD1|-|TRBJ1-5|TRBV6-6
CASSRSGGQGNQPQHF
TGTGCCAGCAGTCGATCAGGGGGCCAAGGCAATCAGCCCCAGCATTTT
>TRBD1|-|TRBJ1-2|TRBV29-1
CSSRPLRQGSTAGYTF
TGCAGCTCGCGTCCCCTTAGACAGGGGTCTACCGCTGGCTACACCTTC
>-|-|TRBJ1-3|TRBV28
CASSSGTFPFRTSGNTIYF
TGTGCCAGCAGTTCCGGGACTTTCCCCTTTCGGACCTCTGGAAACACCATATATTTT
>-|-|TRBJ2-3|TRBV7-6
CASSQGGGTFDTQYF
TGTGCCAGCAGCCAAGGGGGGGGCACGTTTGATACGCAGTATTTT
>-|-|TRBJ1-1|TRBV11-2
CASSSQKHTEAFF
TGTGCCAGCAGCTCCCAAAAGCACACTGAAGCTTTCTTT
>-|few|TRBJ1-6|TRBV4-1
CASSQDRAGNSPLHF
TGCGCCAGCAGCCAAGATAGGGCTGGAAATTCACCCCTCCACTTT
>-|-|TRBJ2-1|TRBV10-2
CASSESANEQFF
TGCGCCAGCAGTGAGTCGGCGAATGAGCAGTTCTTC
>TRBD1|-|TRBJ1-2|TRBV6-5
CASKTGGGHGYTF
TGTGCCAGCAAGACAGGGGGCGGTCATGGCTACACCTTC
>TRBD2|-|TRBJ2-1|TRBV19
CASSKRLVLGTSGSYNEQFF
TGTGCCAGTAGTAAGCGCCTAGTCCTAGGGACTAGCGGCTCCTACAATGAGCAGTTCTTC